One T cell receptor (beta chain) is described in this entry. The sample originates from a study of blood T cell repertoires in COVID-19. For the study at large: There were acute and convalescent COVID-19 samples, and they came from the United States, Italy and Spain. Sources were T cells, B-cell-depleted T cells, or PBMCs; the material itself was cDNA or gDNA.

Germline CDR1 reads LGHNA; CDR2 reads YNFKEQ. The CDR3 is made up of 12 amino acids. V was clipped by 10 bases and J by 8 bases; unmatched bases: 6. Per the original data handling: From reference gene primer amplification, estimates of nucleated cell counts were derived. The table came from immunoSEQ multiplex PCR; TCRdb's copy has only in-frame clones and leaves some out. From that table come the V and J calls and clone size; the DNA was used to work out D and trimming. This sample has over 80,000 clones, with around nine tenths found just once. The source material was peripheral blood. The chain carries TRBV4-2 and TRBJ2-1, with 9 bases fitting TRBD2. The clonotype comes from a man in his forties or fifties with acute or convalescent COVID-19. CDR3 bases: TGTGCCACCTCAGCGGGGGGACATGAGCAGTTCTTC. This gives the protein CATSAGGHEQFF.